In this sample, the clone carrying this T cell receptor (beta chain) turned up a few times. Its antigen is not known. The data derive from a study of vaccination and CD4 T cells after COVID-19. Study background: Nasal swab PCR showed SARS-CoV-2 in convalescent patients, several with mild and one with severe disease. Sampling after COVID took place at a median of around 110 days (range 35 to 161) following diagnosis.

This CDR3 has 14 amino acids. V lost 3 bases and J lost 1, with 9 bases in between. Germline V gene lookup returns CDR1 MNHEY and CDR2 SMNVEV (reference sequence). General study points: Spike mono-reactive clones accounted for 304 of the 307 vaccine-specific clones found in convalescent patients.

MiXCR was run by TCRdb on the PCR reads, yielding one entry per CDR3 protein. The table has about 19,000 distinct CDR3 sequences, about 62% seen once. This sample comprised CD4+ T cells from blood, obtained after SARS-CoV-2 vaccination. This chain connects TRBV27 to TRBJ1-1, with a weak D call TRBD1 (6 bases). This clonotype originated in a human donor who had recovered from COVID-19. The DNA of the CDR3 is TGTGCCAGCAGTTTTGGGGGACAGAACACTGAAGCTTTCTTT. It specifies CASSFGGQNTEAFF.